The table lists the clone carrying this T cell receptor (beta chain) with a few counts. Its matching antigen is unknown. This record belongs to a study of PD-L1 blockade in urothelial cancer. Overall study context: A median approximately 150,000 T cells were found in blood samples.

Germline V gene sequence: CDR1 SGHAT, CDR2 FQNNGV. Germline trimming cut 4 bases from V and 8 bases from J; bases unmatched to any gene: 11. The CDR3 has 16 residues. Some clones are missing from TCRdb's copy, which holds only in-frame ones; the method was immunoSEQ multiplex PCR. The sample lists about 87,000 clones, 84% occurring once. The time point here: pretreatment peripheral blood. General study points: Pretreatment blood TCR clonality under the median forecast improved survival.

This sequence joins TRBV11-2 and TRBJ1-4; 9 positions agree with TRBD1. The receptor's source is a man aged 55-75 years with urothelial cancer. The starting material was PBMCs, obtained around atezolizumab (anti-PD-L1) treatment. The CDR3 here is CASSSNTGGGWEKLFF. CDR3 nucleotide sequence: TGTGCCAGCAGCTCGAACACAGGGGGCGGTTGGGAAAAACTGTTTTTT.